The clone carrying this T cell receptor beta chain was seen a few times. The data stem from a study of human T cells and chemical hapten exposure. Looking at the study overall: From small differences in pooled library volume came most of the variation in per-sample TCR yields.

TCRdb re-called the RACE reads with MiXCR, one entry per CDR3 protein. The sample yields around 300,000 distinct CDR3 sequences, over 5% seen once. The time point here: pre-sensitization, week 0. The treatment is: therapeutic diphenylcyclopropenone sensitization with weekly scalp DPC. Germline-derived CDR1 and CDR2 are SGHRS and YFSETQ. Deletions cut 3 bases from V and 5 bases from J, with 20 bases between. There are 16 residues in the CDR3. The specimen comprised whole blood, sampled in connection with sensitization to the hapten diphenylcyclopropenone (DPC). The clonotype comes from a woman in her late teens or twenties with alopecia areata. Some clones in this sample may be carry-over from other donors' samples. The J gene is TRBJ1-1, the V gene TRBV5-1; D might be TRBD1 (6 bases). The CDR3 DNA follows: TGCGCCAGCAGCTGGGGGGCGGAAGAGGGGTGGACTGAAGCTTTCTTT. This sequence encodes CASSWGAEEGWTEAFF.